This entry lists 22 T cell receptor beta chains sequenced from one sample in a study of spatial heterogeneity in lung cancer. TCRdb reprocessed the 5' RACE reads with MiXCR, giving one entry per CDR3 protein. Here the sample spans 48,000 or so distinct CDR3 sequences, roughly 5% being singletons. The time point denotes: sample taken at primary tumor resection. The starting material was PBMCs, obtained at surgery. Source of these receptors: a male donor with early-stage non-small cell lung cancer.

The chain employs TRBV10-3 and TRBJ1-2; 7 bases line up with TRBD1. Trimming removed 8 bases from V and 0 bases from J; junction bases left unmatched: 3. The germline gives CDR1 ENHRY, CDR2 SYGVKD. The CDR3 runs 13 residues. DNA for the CDR3: TGTGCCATCGGGGACAGTTCTAACTATGGCTACACCTTC. It yields the protein CAIGDSSNYGYTF.

This clonotype was picked up many times. The chain combines TRBV19 with TRBJ1-5; 8 bases fit TRBD1. The CDR3 spans 15 residues. Germline CDR1 is LNHDA and CDR2 is SQIVND (reference sequence). J gave up 12 bases and V 3 bases, and 13 bases lay outside the gene matches. CDR3 nucleotide sequence: TGTGCCAGTAGTATCTCCCCTACCCGACAGGGGAACCAGCATTTT. It codes for CASSISPTRQGNQHF.

This clonotype was detected many times. The chain uses TRBV2 and TRBJ2-3; D perhaps matches TRBD2 (5 bases). CDR1 and CDR2 (germline): SNHLY, FYNNEI. The CDR3 is made up of 13 amino acids. The V and J ends lost 7 bases and 3 bases respectively, with 11 bases between them. CDR3 amino acids: CASIGLATDTQYF. Written as DNA, the CDR3 is TGTGCCAGCATAGGTCTAGCAACAGATACGCAGTATTTT.

This clonotype has at least ten counts. This sequence joins TRBV18 and TRBJ2-7; no reliable D call. This CDR3 has 15 residues. Germline values: CDR1 KGHSH, CDR2 LQKENI. The V gene lost 2 bases and the J gene lost 5 bases, with 16 bases spanning the gap. This chain's CDR3 is CASSPVIWAGHEQYF. As DNA, the CDR3 is TGTGCCAGCTCACCAGTCATTTGGGCAGGCCACGAGCAGTACTTC.

In its sample, this clonotype was seen many times. The rearrangement joins TRBV7-9 to TRBJ1-1; D remains unclear. V lost 5 bases and J lost 1, with 11 bases in between. This CDR3 has 14 residues. Per germline, CDR1 SEHNR and CDR2 FQNEAQ (reference sequence). CDR3 loop: CASSPSYRNTEAFF. The CDR3 DNA reads TGTGCCAGCAGCCCCAGTTACAGGAACACTGAAGCTTTCTTT.

The table lists this clonotype with many counts. The V gene is TRBV5-5, the J gene TRBJ1-6; tentatively, D is TRBD1 (5 bases). The CDR3 is 15 residues long. Trimming cost V 0 bases and J 11 bases, with 15 bases left between them. The germline gives CDR1 SGHKS, CDR2 YYEKEE (reference sequence). The CDR3 DNA follows: TGTGCCAGCAGCTTGGACAGCACCCGGGGGACACCCCTCCACTTT. This codes for CASSLDSTRGTPLHF.

This clonotype was seen many times. The J gene is TRBJ1-2, the V gene TRBV10-1, with D perhaps TRBD1 (5 bases). Trimming shortened V by 9 bases and J by 9 bases, and 20 bases separated the two germline ends. The CDR3 consists of 13 residues. The germline V gene encodes CDR1 WNHNN and CDR2 SYGVQD (reference sequence). The CDR3 spells CARGGRDSDSYTF. The CDR3 nucleotides read TGCGCCAGGGGGGGTCGGGATTCTGATAGCTACACCTTC.

There are many counts of this clonotype. The chain links TRBV2 to TRBJ2-7, with 7 bases fitting TRBD1. Germline V gene sequence: CDR1 SNHLY, CDR2 FYNNEI. After removal of 10 bases from V and 0 bases from J, the junction contained 6 bases not matched to a gene. The length of the CDR3 is 13 residues. The CDR3 nucleotides are TGTGCCATGAGCCAGGGGGACTCCTACGAGCAGTACTTC. The encoded protein is CAMSQGDSYEQYF.

This clonotype occurred many times. The chain links TRBV9 to TRBJ1-1, with D possibly matching TRBD1 (5 bases). V lost 0 bases and J 6 bases, leaving 15 bases between the germline ends. The CDR3 has 15 residues. The germline V gene has CDR1 SGDLS and CDR2 YYNGEE. This CDR3 is CASSVEEGRFAEAFF. The DNA for the CDR3 is TGTGCCAGCAGCGTAGAGGAGGGGCGGTTCGCTGAAGCTTTCTTT.

At least ten counts were recorded for this clonotype. The chain employs TRBV19 and TRBJ2-7; D perhaps matches TRBD2 (6 bases). This CDR3 is built from 14 residues. V was pared by 5 bases and J by 5 bases, with 16 bases between. Germline V gene data show CDR1 as LNHDA and CDR2 as SQIVND (reference sequence). Written as DNA, the CDR3 is TGTGCCAGTAGTCCGGGACTTTCTTCGGACGAGCAGTACTTC. This codes for CASSPGLSSDEQYF.

Ten or more counts support this clonotype. The gene calls are TRBV20-1 and TRBJ1-1, with a tentative D call TRBD1 (6 bases). Germline V CDR1 and CDR2: DFQATT, SNEGSKA (reference sequence). This CDR3 comprises 15 residues. V was pared by 0 bases and J by 2 bases, with 13 bases between. CDR3 bases: TGCAGTGCTAGAGATCTATACAGGGAAAACACTGAAGCTTTCTTT. Translation gives CSARDLYRENTEAFF.

The table lists this clonotype with many counts. The chain joins TRBV6-1 to TRBJ1-2; 9 positions match TRBD1. V gave up 5 bases and J gave up 2 bases; unmatched junction bases: 9. This CDR3 is 16 amino acids long. Per the germline V gene, CDR1 is MNHNS and CDR2 is SASEGT. The CDR3: CASSRTGEAGNYGYTF. The CDR3 DNA follows: TGTGCCAGCAGTCGGACAGGGGAAGCTGGAAACTATGGCTACACCTTC.

The rearrangement links TRBV19 to TRBJ2-7, with TRBD2 as a possible D gene (6 bases). Trimming took off 7 bases at V and 1 base at J, with 14 bases between the two ends. CDR1 LNHDA and CDR2 SQIVND come from the germline V gene (reference sequence). The CDR3 contains 14 residues. DNA for the CDR3: TGTGCCAGTAACAAAGGCGGGGCGTCCTACGAGCAGTACTTC. Residues: CASNKGGASYEQYF.

This clonotype has ten or more counts. The rearrangement uses TRBV5-1 and TRBJ2-3; 14 bases map to TRBD2. Trimming took 0 bases from V and 3 from J; bases not matched to a gene: 9. The CDR3 contains 19 residues. Germline lookup yields CDR1 SGHRS and CDR2 YFSETQ. In DNA form, the CDR3 reads TGCGCCAGCAGCTTGGACCGACTAGCGGGAGGGCCATTGACAGATACGCAGTATTTT. This encodes CASSLDRLAGGPLTDTQYF.

This clonotype was seen repeatedly, ten times or more. The chain employs TRBV20-1 and TRBJ2-1; D gene ambiguous. The CDR3 consists of 11 residues. V was shortened by 6 bases and J by 4 bases, with 7 bases between the two germline ends. Germline CDR1 DFQATT, CDR2 SNEGSKA (reference sequence). DNA for the CDR3: TGCAGTGCCCCACAGTACAATGAGCAGTTCTTC. Its protein is CSAPQYNEQFF.

This chain links TRBV18 with TRBJ1-1, with TRBD1 matching over 12 bases. V was pared by 4 bases and J by 8 bases, with 8 bases of the junction left unmatched. The CDR3 has 15 residues. Germline V gives CDR1 KGHSH, CDR2 LQKENI. The CDR3 DNA is TGTGCCAGCTCACAACGCGGGACAGGGGGCAACGAAGCTTTCTTT. Translation gives CASSQRGTGGNEAFF. Full variable domain (rest looked up from reference TRBV18 and TRBJ1-1): NAGVMQNPRHLVRRRGQEARLRCSPMKGHSHVYWYRQLPEEGLKFMVYLQKENIIDESGMPKERFSAEFPKEGPSILRIQQVVRGDSAAYFCASSQRGTGGNEAFFGQGTRLTVV.

V gene TRBV7-9 combines with J gene TRBJ2-1; weak D call: TRBD2 (6 bases). Trimming stripped 6 bases from V and 6 bases from J, with 12 bases between. CDR1 and CDR2 from the germline V gene are SEHNR and FQNEAQ (reference sequence). The CDR3 totals 13 residues. The CDR3 sequence is CASRRDPGNEQFF. CDR3 in DNA: TGTGCCAGCAGGCGGGACCCCGGCAATGAGCAGTTCTTC.

A remark on this clonotype: Just one base apart from a much larger clone, this may be a read error. The chain combines TRBV12-3 or TRBV12-4 with TRBJ1-1; D possibly corresponds to TRBD1 (5 bases). This CDR3 region has 13 residues. CDR3 sequence reads: CASSPGTSLRPHF. CDR3 DNA: TGTGCCAGCAGCCCAGGGACTTCCCTAAGACCCCATTTT.

The V gene is TRBV6-5, the J gene TRBJ2-1; 7 bases line up with TRBD2. From germline, CDR1 is MNHEY and CDR2 SVGAGI. V was clipped by 11 bases and J by 3 bases; unmatched bases: 10. CDR3 length: 14 residues. CDR3 bases: TGTGCCCCGTCAGGGCTAGCGGACTACAATGAGCAGTTCTTC. It yields the protein CAPSGLADYNEQFF.

This clonotype has at least ten counts. The chain combines TRBV5-6 with TRBJ2-3; D remains unclear. The CDR3 length is 13 residues. V lost 0 bases and J 2 bases, leaving 4 bases between the germline ends. Per the germline V gene, CDR1 is SGHDT and CDR2 is YYEEEE. CDR3 region: CASSLGPTDTQYF. The DNA for the CDR3 is TGTGCCAGCAGCTTGGGCCCCACAGATACGCAGTATTTT.

The table lists this clonotype with many counts. The rearrangement uses TRBV7-6 and TRBJ2-1; TRBD2 agrees at 9 bases. Germline CDR1 reads SGHVS; CDR2 reads FNYEAQ. CDR3 size: 18 residues. The ends lost 6 bases at V and 0 bases at J; junction bases unmatched: 12. The CDR3 DNA follows: TGTGCCAGCAGTTCAACATTCAGCGGGGGGAGCTCCTACAATGAGCAGTTCTTC. This gives the protein CASSSTFSGGSSYNEQFF.

The sample holds many counts of this clonotype. The chain recombines TRBV4-3 with TRBJ2-1; no firm D call. Germline CDR1 reads LGHNA; CDR2 reads YSLEER. The CDR3 is 15 residues long. Trimming pared 1 base from V and 0 bases from J, leaving 7 bases between. In DNA, the CDR3 is TGCGCCAGCAGCCAAGGGGTGAGCTCCTACAATGAGCAGTTCTTC. This sequence encodes CASSQGVSSYNEQFF.